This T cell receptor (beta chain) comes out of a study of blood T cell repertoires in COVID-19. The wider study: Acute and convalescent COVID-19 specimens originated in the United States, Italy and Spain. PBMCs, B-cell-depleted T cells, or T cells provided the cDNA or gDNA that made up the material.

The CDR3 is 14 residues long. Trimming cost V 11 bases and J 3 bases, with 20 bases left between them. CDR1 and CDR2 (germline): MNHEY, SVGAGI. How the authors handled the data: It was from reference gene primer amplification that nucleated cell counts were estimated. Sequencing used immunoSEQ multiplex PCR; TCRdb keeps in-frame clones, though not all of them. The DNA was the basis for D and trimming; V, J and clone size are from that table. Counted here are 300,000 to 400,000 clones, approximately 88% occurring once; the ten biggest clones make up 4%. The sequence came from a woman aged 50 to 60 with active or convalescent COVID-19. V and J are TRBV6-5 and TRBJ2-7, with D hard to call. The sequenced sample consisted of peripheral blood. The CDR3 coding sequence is TGTGCCGTCGTCTATAGTGCCGGTGGCTACGAGCAGTACTTC. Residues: CAVVYSAGGYEQYF.